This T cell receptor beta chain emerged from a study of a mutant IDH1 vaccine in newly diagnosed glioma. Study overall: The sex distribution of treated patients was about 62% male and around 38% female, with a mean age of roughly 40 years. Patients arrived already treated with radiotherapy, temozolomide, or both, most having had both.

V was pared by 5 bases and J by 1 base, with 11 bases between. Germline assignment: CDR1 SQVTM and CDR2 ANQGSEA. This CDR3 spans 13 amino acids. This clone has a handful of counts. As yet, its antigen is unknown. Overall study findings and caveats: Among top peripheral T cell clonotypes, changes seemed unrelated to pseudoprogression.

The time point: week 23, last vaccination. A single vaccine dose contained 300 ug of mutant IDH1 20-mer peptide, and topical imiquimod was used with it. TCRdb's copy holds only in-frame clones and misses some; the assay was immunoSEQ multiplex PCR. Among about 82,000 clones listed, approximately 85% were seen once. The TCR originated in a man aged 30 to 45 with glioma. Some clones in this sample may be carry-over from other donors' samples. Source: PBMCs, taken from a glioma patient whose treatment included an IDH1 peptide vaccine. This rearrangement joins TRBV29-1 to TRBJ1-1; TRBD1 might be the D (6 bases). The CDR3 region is CSVSRDTNTEAFF. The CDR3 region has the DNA TGCAGCGTTAGCAGGGACACGAACACTGAAGCTTTCTTT.